The 2 T cell receptor beta chains below were found in one sample sequenced in a study of control samples from healthy donors and cancer patients. The method was immunoSEQ multiplex PCR; TCRdb's version includes in-frame clones alone and lacks a portion of them. The sample holds about 140,000 clones, around 90% seen once. The sequenced sample consisted of blood. These receptor sequences come from a man in his thirties or forties in good health.

This sequence joins TRBV7-9 and TRBJ2-7; a weak D match, TRBD1 (6 bases). Trimming shortened V by 8 bases and J by 3 bases, and 14 bases separated the two germline ends. Germline lookup yields CDR1 SEHNR and CDR2 FQNEAQ (reference sequence). The CDR3 spans 13 residues. The CDR3 coding sequence is TGTGCCAGCCGGCCGGGACATAGCTACGAGCAGTACTTC. The encoded protein is CASRPGHSYEQYF.

J is TRBJ1-2 and V is TRBV28; D not resolved. Germline V gene sequence: CDR1 MDHEN, CDR2 SYDVKM. The CDR3 spans 12 residues. V was shortened by 2 bases and J by 8 bases, with 9 bases between the two germline ends. The CDR3 DNA reads TGTGCCAGCAGTTTAGTTAAGGGCGGCTACACCTTC. Its translation: CASSLVKGGYTF.